The 18 T cell receptor beta chains below come from one sample, sequenced in a study of T cell clusters in autoimmune cytopenias. TRB was amplified from about 270 ng of peripheral blood genomic DNA per sample. One tube held mixed TRB-A and TRB-B primer pools for touch-down PCR. One entry per CDR3 protein, without DNA, is what TCRdb gives after re-calling the multiplex PCR reads. Across 7,800 or so distinct CDR3 sequences, the top ten clones capture around 4.5% of the sample. Specimen: peripheral blood. Source of these receptors: a human donor with an autoimmune cytopenia or autoimmune hepatitis (not recorded which).

The chain combines TRBV7-7 with TRBJ2-1. This CDR3 spans 14 amino acids. Looked up from germline, CDR1 is SSHAT and CDR2 is FNYEAQ (reference sequence). CDR3 sequence reads: CASSQGRSGNEQFF.

This chain links TRBV4-3 with TRBJ2-3; the D call from TCRdb, TRBD2, cannot be confirmed without DNA. The CDR3 covers 19 residues. Germline assignment: CDR1 LGHNA and CDR2 YSLEER. CDR3 amino acids: CASSQDLGLAGLGADTQYF.

This clonotype is classed as medium-sized by frequency. The chain has TRBV15 and TRBJ1-1. Germline V gene sequence: CDR1 LNHNV, CDR2 YYDKDF (reference sequence). This CDR3 is built from 13 residues. CDR3 loop: CATSTLPNTEAFF.

By frequency, this clonotype registers medium-sized (0.01 to 0.1%). CDR3 residues: CASSLVRAVTYEQYF. The chain employs TRBV7-6 and TRBJ2-7; TCRdb proposes TRBD2, but this gene call is untestable without DNA. The CDR3 contains 15 residues. Per germline, CDR1 SGHVS and CDR2 FNYEAQ.

The chain has TRBV25-1 and TRBJ2-7; TCRdb calls TRBD1, which cannot be checked without DNA. Germline CDR1 reads MGHDK; CDR2 reads SYGVNS. CDR3 size: 13 residues. This CDR3 reads CASSEQGIGEQYF.

This clonotype shows up as medium-sized (0.01 to 0.1%) by frequency. The rearrangement joins TRBV27 to TRBJ2-6. This CDR3 has 13 residues. Germline V gives CDR1 MNHEY, CDR2 SMNVEV (reference sequence). CDR3 sequence reads: CASSLAGANVLTF.

By frequency, this clonotype registers medium-sized. The chain links TRBV6-5 to TRBJ2-3; the TCRdb call, TRBD2, lacks DNA for checking. Germline V gene sequence: CDR1 MNHEY, CDR2 SVGAGI. This CDR3 is built from 12 residues. The CDR3 is CASRTRRSTQYF.

This rearrangement joins TRBV4-1 to TRBJ2-7; the D gene TCRdb calls, TRBD1, cannot be checked with no DNA. CDR1 is MGHRA, CDR2 YSYEKL, per germline. The CDR3 loop spans 13 amino acids. This CDR3 is CASADILRYEQYF.

This CDR3 is CASNYEPGGEGTEAFF. This chain links TRBV6-2 or TRBV6-3 with TRBJ1-1. The CDR3 contains 16 residues. CDR1 and CDR2 from the germline V gene are MNHEY and SVGEGT.

Its frequency marks this clonotype as medium-sized. V usage is TRBV29-1 and J usage is TRBJ2-1; the D gene TCRdb calls, TRBD2, cannot be checked with no DNA. The length of the CDR3 is 11 residues. Germline V gene data show CDR1 as SQVTM and CDR2 as ANQGSEA. The chain's CDR3 is CSVEDGGGQFF.

The chain joins TRBV15 to TRBJ2-5. The CDR3 extends over 12 amino acids. In germline, CDR1 is LNHNV, CDR2 YYDKDF (reference sequence). The CDR3 spells CATENARETQYF.

This chain's CDR3 is CASSQIQGGDGYTF. The chain is built from TRBV4-3 and TRBJ1-2; the TCRdb call, TRBD1, lacks DNA for checking. The germline CDR1 and CDR2 sequences are LGHNA and YSLEER. The CDR3 has 14 residues.

The chain recombines TRBV4-2 with TRBJ2-3; lacking DNA, the TRBD2 call made by TCRdb goes unchecked. Germline-derived CDR1 and CDR2 are LGHNA and YNFKEQ. This CDR3 has 19 residues. The CDR3 region is CASSQSDRFRGGSTDTQYF.

The gene calls are TRBV19 and TRBJ2-5; TCRdb designates TRBD2, a call that cannot be tested without DNA. Germline CDR1 and CDR2: LNHDA and SQIVND (reference sequence). CDR3 size: 15 residues. The CDR3 spells CASSITSGARETQYF.

This clonotype is medium-sized by frequency. The J gene is TRBJ2-2, the V gene TRBV5-5; TCRdb's assignment of TRBD1 cannot be checked, as there is no DNA. Germline lookup yields CDR1 SGHKS and CDR2 YYEKEE (reference sequence). CDR3 length equals 17 residues. CDR3 residues: CASSLQGVARPTGELFF.

The CDR3 is CASSLVAGEGNEQFF. The chain has TRBV7-8 and TRBJ2-1; TCRdb calls TRBD1, which cannot be checked without DNA. This CDR3 has 15 residues. Germline CDR1 is SGHVS and CDR2 is FQNEAQ. Full variable domain (missing parts from reference TRBV7-8 and TRBJ2-1): GAGVSQSPRYKVAKRGQDVALRCDPISGHVSLFWYQQALGQGPEFLTYFQNEAQLDKSGLPSDRFFAERPEGSVSTLKIQRTQQEDSAVYLCASSLVAGEGNEQFFGPGTRLTVL.

Judged by frequency, this clonotype is medium-sized. The chain uses TRBV27 and TRBJ1-6; TCRdb indicates TRBD1, and absent DNA this call remains unverified. The germline gives CDR1 MNHEY, CDR2 SMNVEV (reference sequence). The CDR3 is 15 residues long. CDR3 protein: CATREGSSYNSPLHF.

Considering frequency, this clonotype is medium-sized (0.01 to 0.1%). The V gene is TRBV14, the J gene TRBJ1-1. The CDR3 loop spans 14 amino acids. Germline V gene sequence: CDR1 SGHDN, CDR2 FVKESK. CDR3: CASSQAAWGTEAFF.